Below, 27 T cell receptor beta chains from the same sample are listed, as sequenced in a study of response to subunit inactivated influenza vaccine. MiXCR, applied by TCRdb to the RT-PCR reads, yields one record per CDR3 protein. The sample lists roughly 630,000 distinct CDR3 sequences, 13% to 15% seen once, with less than 9% in the top ten. Sequenced material: PBMCs from blood, taken 14 to 15 days before vaccination. The receptors stem from a man between 45 and 60 years old who received an inactivated influenza vaccine.

The CDR3 DNA reads TGTGCCAGCAGTTTAGCGGACGGAGCCTACGAGCAGTACTTC. Amino acids: CASSLADGAYEQYF. This sequence joins TRBV12-3 or TRBV12-4 and TRBJ2-7; unclear D gene. The germline V and J ends were trimmed by 0 bases and 2 bases, with 8 bases remaining between them. CDR3 size: 14 residues.

The chain has TRBV6-2 or TRBV6-3 and TRBJ2-1, with no clear D. V gave up 6 bases and J gave up 4 bases, with 10 bases separating them. Germline V gene data show CDR1 as MNHEY and CDR2 as SVGEGT. The CDR3 runs to 13 residues. CDR3 sequence: CASSRDAYNEQFF. In nucleotides, the CDR3 is TGTGCCAGCAGCAGAGACGCGTACAATGAGCAGTTCTTC.

The J gene is TRBJ2-7, the V gene TRBV9; no reliable D call. Germline assignment: CDR1 SGDLS and CDR2 YYNGEE. This CDR3 spans 14 amino acids. V was clipped by 0 bases and J by 2 bases, with 9 bases between them. The chain's CDR3 is CASSVEGRTYEQYF. DNA of the CDR3: TGTGCCAGCAGCGTAGAAGGCAGAACCTACGAGCAGTACTTC.

V is TRBV11-2 and J is TRBJ2-3; D is possibly TRBD1 (6 bases). In germline, CDR1 is SGHAT, CDR2 FQNNGV. Trimming took off 1 base at V and 2 bases at J, with 16 bases between the two ends. This CDR3 spans 17 amino acids. The CDR3 spells CASSLGVWGLITDTQYF. The DNA of the CDR3 is TGTGCCAGCAGCTTAGGTGTGTGGGGGCTTATCACAGATACGCAGTATTTT.

The rearrangement uses TRBV29-1 and TRBJ1-2; 8 bases align to TRBD1. The V gene's germline CDR1 is SQVTM and CDR2 ANQGSEA. The CDR3 sequence is 12 residues long. V dropped 6 bases and J dropped 0; count of bases not matched to a gene: 0. The CDR3 loop is CSVRGPNYGYTF. CDR3 sequence (DNA): TGCAGCGTCAGGGGGCCTAACTATGGCTACACCTTC.

This clonotype was seen more than once but under ten times. V usage is TRBV20-1 and J usage is TRBJ2-2, with TRBD1 identical over 9 bases. Germline lookup yields CDR1 DFQATT and CDR2 SNEGSKA (reference sequence). The CDR3 sequence is 14 residues long. The V gene end was trimmed by 1 base and the J gene end by 10 bases; junction bases not matched to a gene: 7. The CDR3 protein is CSARVGTGREELFF. The CDR3 nucleotides read TGCAGTGCTAGAGTCGGGACAGGGCGAGAGGAGCTGTTTTTT.

The sample holds a few counts of this clonotype. The rearrangement links TRBV4-1 to TRBJ1-1; 7 positions match TRBD1. The trim removed 2 bases at V and 0 bases at J, leaving 6 bases unmatched. This CDR3 has 16 residues. Germline V lookup: CDR1 MGHRA, CDR2 YSYEKL. The DNA of the CDR3 is TGCGCCAGCAGCCAACTCCCACAGGGGATGAACACTGAAGCTTTCTTT. Encoded protein: CASSQLPQGMNTEAFF.

This chain links TRBV6-1 with TRBJ2-6; D is undetermined. Germline-derived CDR1 and CDR2 are MNHNS and SASEGT. Trimming took 3 bases from V and 4 from J, leaving 10 bases between them. The CDR3 length is 15 residues. The CDR3 DNA sequence: TGTGCCAGCAGTGAGTTCTCCTCGGGGGCCAACGTCCTGACTTTC. It codes for CASSEFSSGANVLTF.

This clonotype showed up many times. The chain has TRBV5-5 and TRBJ2-3; the D is unclear. The V gene lost 1 base and the J gene lost 10 bases, with 13 bases spanning the gap. The CDR3 consists of 13 residues. Germline CDR1 is SGHKS and CDR2 is YYEKEE (reference sequence). CDR3 sequence: CASSLRFVESQYF. Here the CDR3 DNA reads TGTGCCAGCAGCTTGCGTTTTGTAGAATCGCAGTATTTT.

This clonotype was recorded a few times. The chain recombines TRBV20-1 with TRBJ2-4, with D uncertain. Trimming removed 0 bases from V and 5 bases from J, with 11 bases in between. The CDR3 length is 14 residues. Germline-derived CDR1 and CDR2 are DFQATT and SNEGSKA (reference sequence). CDR3 nucleotides: TGCAGTGCTAGAGATGTGCAGGTAGAAAACATTCAGTACTTC. Translating it yields CSARDVQVENIQYF.

This clonotype turned up a few times. The CDR3 nucleotides read TGTGCCAGCAGCGTAAGTGCGGCGGTTAGCTCCTACGAGCAGTACTTC. It translates to CASSVSAAVSSYEQYF. The V call is TRBV9, the J call TRBJ2-7, with D hard to call. Germline V lookup: CDR1 SGDLS, CDR2 YYNGEE. This CDR3 has 16 residues. The germline V and J ends were trimmed by 1 base and 0 bases, with 14 bases remaining between them.

V and J are TRBV6-2 or TRBV6-3 and TRBJ2-3, with 7 bases aligning to TRBD2. Germline V gives CDR1 MNHEY, CDR2 SVGEGT. The CDR3 totals 14 residues. The V segment lost 4 bases and the J segment 6 bases; nucleotides outside the gene matches: 7. CDR3 nucleotide sequence: TGTGCCAGCAGTTTTCTACGGGAGGCGGATACGCAGTATTTT. It translates to CASSFLREADTQYF.

The chain combines TRBV4-2 with TRBJ1-2; tentatively, D is TRBD1 (5 bases). V was trimmed by 4 bases and J by 2 bases, leaving 20 bases between them. Germline lookup yields CDR1 LGHNA and CDR2 YNFKEQ. This CDR3 has 17 residues. CDR3 region: CASSPYGAEARNYGYTF. The CDR3 bases are TGTGCCAGCAGCCCCTACGGGGCCGAGGCCCGCAACTATGGCTACACCTTC.

This clonotype has more than one count but fewer than ten. V usage is TRBV20-1 and J usage is TRBJ2-5; D might be TRBD2 (5 bases). The CDR3 spans 13 residues. CDR1 is DFQATT and CDR2 is SNEGSKA in the germline V gene (reference sequence). V was clipped by 5 bases and J by 4 bases, with 14 bases between them. CDR3 protein: CSAAASPRETQYF. CDR3 in DNA: TGCAGTGCTGCCGCTAGCCCCCGAGAGACCCAGTACTTC.

The chain employs TRBV7-2 and TRBJ2-3; 13 bases line up with TRBD2. This CDR3 is built from 17 residues. The V segment lost 5 bases and the J segment 6 bases; nucleotides outside the gene matches: 11. Germline CDR1 is SGHTA and CDR2 is FQGNSA. CDR3 amino acids: CASSQRLAGGPRDTQYF. The DNA for the CDR3 is TGTGCCAGCAGCCAAAGACTAGCGGGGGGCCCGAGGGATACGCAGTATTTT.

The CDR3 spells CASSFRAGQETQYF. CDR3 bases: TGTGCCAGCAGTTTCCGGGCCGGACAAGAGACCCAGTACTTC. The chain links TRBV28 to TRBJ2-5, with D uncertain. Germline assignment: CDR1 MDHEN and CDR2 SYDVKM. This CDR3 is 14 amino acids long. Trimming took 3 bases from V and 2 from J, leaving 10 bases between them. The variable domain in full, with the rest retrieved from reference TRBV28 and TRBJ2-5, is DVKVTQSSRYLVKRTGEKVFLECVQDMDHENMFWYRQDPGLGLRLIYFSYDVKMKEKGDIPEGYSVSREKKERFSLILESASTNQTSMYLCASSFRAGQETQYFGPGTRLLVL.

This clonotype was counted between two and nine times. The chain recombines TRBV12-3 or TRBV12-4 with TRBJ2-1; 15 positions agree with TRBD2. V lost 9 bases and J lost 8; bases outside the gene matches: 11. The CDR3 is 16 residues long. The DNA for the CDR3 is TGTGCCAGTTTCCGAGGAGGACTAGCGGGAGGGGATGAGCAGTTCTTC. This encodes CASFRGGLAGGDEQFF.

This chain links TRBV4-3 with TRBJ2-7; the D gene is possibly TRBD2 (5 bases). CDR1 and CDR2 (germline): LGHNA, YSLEER. The V end lost 0 bases, the J end lost 2 bases, and 11 bases lay between the germline ends. The CDR3 runs 15 residues. The CDR3 loop reads CASSQDRTRAYEQYF. The CDR3 coding sequence is TGCGCCAGCAGCCAAGATAGAACTAGGGCCTACGAGCAGTACTTC.

The chain carries TRBV29-1 and TRBJ2-3; D gene ambiguous. CDR1 is SQVTM, CDR2 ANQGSEA, per germline. The CDR3 has 14 amino acids. Deletions cut 6 bases from V and 1 base from J, with 14 bases between. The CDR3 nucleotides are TGCAGCGTGAATGGCGGAAAACGCACAGATACGCAGTATTTT. This gives the protein CSVNGGKRTDTQYF.

This rearrangement joins TRBV4-1 to TRBJ1-5; D might be TRBD1 (5 bases). Deletions cut 4 bases from V and 3 bases from J, with 16 bases between. CDR3 length: 16 residues. Germline V gene lookup returns CDR1 MGHRA and CDR2 YSYEKL. CDR3 sequence: CASSPSTDSHNQPQHF. Written as DNA, the CDR3 is TGCGCCAGCAGCCCCTCCACCGACAGCCACAATCAGCCCCAGCATTTT.

This clonotype was observed once. Here the CDR3 DNA reads TGTGCCAGCAGCTTAGGCAGGGCCGGGGGCACAGATACGCAGTATTTT. Residues: CASSLGRAGGTDTQYF. The V call is TRBV7-2, the J call TRBJ2-3; D may match TRBD1 or TRBD2 (5 bases each). V lost 1 base to trimming and J lost 1 base, with 12 bases between them. The CDR3 extends over 16 amino acids. CDR1 is SGHTA, CDR2 FQGNSA, per germline.

This clonotype has only a few counts. The rearrangement links TRBV7-2 to TRBJ1-2; D possibly corresponds to TRBD1 (6 bases). CDR1 is SGHTA, CDR2 FQGNSA, per germline. Trimming shortened V by 5 bases and J by 7 bases, and 14 bases separated the two germline ends. CDR3 size: 13 residues. CDR3 sequence reads: CASSPHRVGGYTF. DNA for the CDR3: TGTGCCAGCAGCCCCCACAGGGTGGGTGGCTACACCTTC.

The chain uses TRBV10-3 and TRBJ2-2; D gene uncertain. Trimming shortened V by 11 bases and J by 2 bases, and 9 bases separated the two germline ends. CDR3 length equals 12 residues. Germline CDR1 reads ENHRY; CDR2 reads SYGVKD. The CDR3 nucleotides are TGTGCCTCGAGGATAAACACCGGGGAGCTGTTTTTT. Translation: CASRINTGELFF.

This clonotype was picked up a small number of times. CDR3 region: CSVAGGRDQPQHF. As DNA, the CDR3 is TGCAGCGTGGCAGGGGGACGAGATCAGCCCCAGCATTTT. The J gene is TRBJ1-5, the V gene TRBV29-1; 7 bases are shared with TRBD1. Trimming cost V 6 bases and J 5 bases; bases outside gene matches: 7. This CDR3 spans 13 amino acids. Per germline, CDR1 SQVTM and CDR2 ANQGSEA.

As regards this clonotype: This could be a read error, since a much larger clone is one nucleotide away. The chain joins TRBV15 to TRBJ2-1; no firm D call. V was shortened by 0 bases and J by 4 bases, with 1 base between the two germline ends. This CDR3 comprises 12 residues. Germline values: CDR1 LNHNV, CDR2 YYDKDF (reference sequence). The CDR3 DNA reads as TGTGCCACCAGCAGAGAATACAATGAGCAGTTCTTC. It translates to CATSREYNEQFF.

J is TRBJ1-1 and V is TRBV5-1; D is possibly TRBD1 (5 bases). V shed 4 bases and J shed 5 bases, with 18 bases lying between them. The CDR3 contains 15 residues. The germline gives CDR1 SGHRS, CDR2 YFSETQ. CDR3 coding DNA: TGCGCCAGCAGCCGAACAGGAGTAGTACTTACTGAAGCTTTCTTT. Its protein is CASSRTGVVLTEAFF.

The chain links TRBV4-1 to TRBJ2-5; the match to TRBD1 covers 8 bases. This CDR3 contains 19 residues. Trimming removed 1 base from V and 5 bases from J; junction bases left unmatched: 18. Germline V gene lookup returns CDR1 MGHRA and CDR2 YSYEKL. The CDR3 region has the DNA TGCGCCAGCAGCCAAGTATTCTCAGGGACAGGTTGGGTTGTGGAGACCCAGTACTTC. Protein product: CASSQVFSGTGWVVETQYF.